This TCR beta chain was captured in a study of blood T cell repertoires in COVID-19. At the level of the study: Whether acute or convalescent, the COVID-19 samples came from the United States, Italy and Spain.

V was trimmed by 5 bases and J by 4 bases, leaving 11 bases between them. The CDR3 totals 13 residues. The protocol was immunoSEQ multiplex PCR, while the TCRdb copy is restricted to in-frame clones and leaves out a portion. The sample yields approximately 150,000 clones, 85% to 90% seen once. This clone has a handful of counts. Sequencing was carried out using peripheral blood. The TCR originated in an older woman with acute or convalescent COVID-19. The V and J genes are TRBV12-3 or TRBV12-4 and TRBJ1-2; unclear D gene. CDR3 sequence: CASSQDLGYGYTF. The CDR3 nucleotides are TGTGCCAGCAGTCAGGACTTGGGCTATGGCTACACCTTC.